The rows below give T cell receptor beta chains drawn from one sample of a study of blood T cell repertoires in COVID-19. TCRdb's copy holds only in-frame clones and misses some; the assay was immunoSEQ multiplex PCR. The sample shows approximately 90,000 clones, approximately 86% of them seen only once. The sequencing sample was made of peripheral blood. The receptors derive from a man aged 55 to 70 with acute or convalescent COVID-19. CDR3s include the opening cysteine and the closing phenylalanine or tryptophan. A D gene is named only where the DNA matches it firmly. Only part of the rows carry a size: once, few, many, or a class if the clone is expanded.

J gene | V gene | D gene | clone size | CDR3 protein | CDR3 DNA
TRBJ2-1 | TRBV11-2 | TRBD2 | NA | CASSLWSGGAREQFF | TGTGCCAGCAGCTTATGGAGCGGGGGGGCCAGGGAGCAGTTCTTC
TRBJ2-3 | TRBV5-6 | TRBD1 | NA | CASSLGRSSRGNTDTQYF | TGTGCCAGCAGCTTGGGTCGGTCGAGCAGGGGGAACACAGATACGCAGTATTTT
TRBJ1-1 | TRBV5-1 | TRBD1 | NA | CASSHGLNRGMNTEAFF | TGCGCCAGCAGTCACGGTCTTAACAGGGGCATGAACACTGAAGCTTTCTTT
TRBJ2-1 | TRBV7-3 | TRBD2 | NA | CASSSSGISGRNEQFF | TGTGCCAGCAGCTCCTCGGGGATTAGCGGGAGGAATGAGCAGTTCTTC
TRBJ2-7 | TRBV6-5 | TRBD2 | once | CASSYSLAGEQYF | TGTGCCAGCAGTTACTCCCTAGCGGGTGAGCAGTACTTC
TRBJ2-3 | TRBV6-5 | TRBD2 | NA | CASREAGGGRDTQYF | TGTGCCAGCAGGGAGGCGGGGGGGGGCAGAGATACGCAGTATTTT
TRBJ2-3 | TRBV5-1 | NA | NA | CASSLGTPRTDTQYF | TGCGCCAGCAGCTTGGGGACTCCGCGCACAGATACGCAGTATTTT
TRBJ1-6 | TRBV5-1 | NA | NA | CASSLISGYRSPLHF | TGCGCCAGCAGCTTGATATCAGGCTATAGGTCACCCCTCCACTTT
TRBJ2-1 | TRBV11-2 | TRBD1 | NA | CASSLWLQGASYNEQFF | TGTGCCAGCAGCTTATGGTTGCAGGGGGCCTCCTACAATGAGCAGTTCTTC
TRBJ1-2 | TRBV3-1/TRBV3-2 | NA | NA | CASSQQGTLGYTF | TGTGCCAGCAGCCAACAGGGGACGTTAGGCTACACCTTC
TRBJ2-2 | TRBV7-6 | TRBD1 | NA | CASSFTGALTGELFF | TGTGCCAGCAGCTTCACAGGGGCCTTAACCGGGGAGCTGTTTTTT
TRBJ2-3 | TRBV15 | TRBD1 | NA | CATSRQGDGADTQYF | TGTGCCACCAGCAGACAGGGGGATGGTGCAGATACGCAGTATTTT
TRBJ2-1 | TRBV7-3 | TRBD2 | NA | CASSLTTSGTNNEQFF | TGTGCCAGCAGCTTGACAACTAGCGGGACTAACAATGAGCAGTTCTTC
TRBJ1-5 | TRBV7-2 | TRBD1 | NA | CASSLAATGVNQPQHF | TGTGCCAGCAGCTTAGCCGCGACAGGGGTGAATCAGCCCCAGCATTTT
TRBJ2-2 | TRBV6-1 | TRBD1 | few | CASSVGGTGYTGELFF | TGTGCCAGCAGTGTGGGCGGGACAGGGTACACCGGGGAGCTGTTTTTT
TRBJ2-1 | TRBV27 | TRBD2 | NA | CASSPAGLAGEVF | TGTGCCAGCAGTCCAGCCGGACTAGCGGGGGAGGTCTTC
TRBJ1-6 | TRBV11-2 | NA | NA | CASSDRTNSPLHF | TGTGCCAGCAGCGACAGGACTAATTCACCCCTCCACTTT
TRBJ1-1 | TRBV5-1 | NA | NA | CASTPQPGSDTEAFF | TGCGCCAGCACCCCTCAGCCGGGTAGTGACACTGAAGCTTTCTTT
TRBJ1-1 | TRBV18 | TRBD1 | NA | CASSLYTGEMGEAFF | TGTGCCAGCTCACTATATACAGGGGAGATGGGTGAAGCTTTCTTT
TRBJ2-5 | TRBV7-9 | TRBD1 | NA | CASSSGQGALPLQETQYF | TGTGCCAGCAGCTCCGGACAGGGGGCCCTACCCCTCCAAGAGACCCAGTACTTC
TRBJ2-7 | TRBV7-2 | NA | NA | CASSHGLAADYEQYF | TGTGCCAGCAGTCATGGGCTAGCCGCTGACTACGAGCAGTACTTC
TRBJ2-1 | TRBV2 | TRBD1 | few | CASKGRDRGHDEQFF | TGTGCCAGCAAGGGACGGGACAGGGGTCACGATGAGCAGTTCTTC
TRBJ2-1 | TRBV5-1 | NA | NA | CASSRITHEQFF | TGCGCCAGCAGCCGCATTACTCATGAGCAGTTCTTC
TRBJ1-1 | TRBV7-2 | NA | NA | CASSRGQFPTEAFF | TGTGCCAGCAGCCGCGGACAGTTTCCCACTGAAGCTTTCTTT